This T cell receptor beta chain originates from a study of OX40 agonist ivuxolimab in advanced cancers. If patients had autoimmune disease history or systemic immunosuppression, they were excluded. Repertoires were generated with immunoSEQ multiplex PCR, while TCRdb's copy carries only in-frame clones and drops some. The repertoire holds over 35,000 clones, with around 89% as singletons. Study-level points and caveats: Low clonal expansion, among the lowest seen, marked partial responders at 0.1-3.0 mg/kg. Several nonresponders also turned out to have low normalized T-cell clonal expansion. At doses 0.1 to 3.0 mg/kg, CD4+ and CD8+ clones expanded.

Germline V gene data show CDR1 as SGHRS and CDR2 as YFSETQ. V gave up 0 bases and J gave up 1 base, with 7 bases separating them. CDR3 length equals 14 residues. As regards this clone: Its antigen is unidentified.

The sequence was collected from an adult with an advanced solid tumor such as melanoma, head and neck, liver or kidney cancer. The rearrangement links TRBV5-1 to TRBJ1-1; D not resolved. The sequences come from CD4+ or CD8+ T cells sorted from blood, collected in a trial of the OX40 agonist ivuxolimab. The CDR3 is CASSLEHQNTEAFF. Here the CDR3 DNA reads TGCGCCAGCAGCTTGGAACACCAGAACACTGAAGCTTTCTTT.